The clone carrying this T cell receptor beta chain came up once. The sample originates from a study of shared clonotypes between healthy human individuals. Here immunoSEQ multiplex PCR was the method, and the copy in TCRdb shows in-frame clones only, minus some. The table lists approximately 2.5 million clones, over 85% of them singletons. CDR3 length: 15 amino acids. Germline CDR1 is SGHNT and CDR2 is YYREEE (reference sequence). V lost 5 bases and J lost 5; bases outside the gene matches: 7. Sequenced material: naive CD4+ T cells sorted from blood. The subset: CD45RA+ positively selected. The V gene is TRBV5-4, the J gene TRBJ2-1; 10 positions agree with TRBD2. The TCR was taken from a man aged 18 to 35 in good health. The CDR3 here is CASRKRGGVDNEQFF. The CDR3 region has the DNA TGTGCCAGCAGAAAGCGGGGGGGCGTGGACAATGAGCAGTTCTTC.